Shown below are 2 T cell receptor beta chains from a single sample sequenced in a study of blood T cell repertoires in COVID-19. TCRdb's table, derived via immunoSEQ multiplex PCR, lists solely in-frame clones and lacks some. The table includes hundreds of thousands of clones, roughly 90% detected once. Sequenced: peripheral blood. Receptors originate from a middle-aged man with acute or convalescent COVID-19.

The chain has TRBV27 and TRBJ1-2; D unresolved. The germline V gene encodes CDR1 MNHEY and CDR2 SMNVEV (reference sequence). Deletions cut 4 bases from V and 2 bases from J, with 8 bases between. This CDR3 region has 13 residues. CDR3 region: CASSYTQNYGYTF. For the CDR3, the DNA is TGTGCCAGCAGTTACACACAGAACTATGGCTACACCTTC.

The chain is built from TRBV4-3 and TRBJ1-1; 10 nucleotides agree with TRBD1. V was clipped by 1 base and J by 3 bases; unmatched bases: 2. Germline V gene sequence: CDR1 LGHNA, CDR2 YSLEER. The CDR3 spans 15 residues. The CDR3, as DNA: TGCGCCAGCAGCCAAGGCGGACAGGGGGACACTGAAGCTTTCTTT. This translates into CASSQGGQGDTEAFF.